This T cell receptor beta chain was sequenced during a study of blood T cell repertoires in COVID-19. Germline CDR1 SNHLY, CDR2 FYNNEI. Trimming removed 4 bases from V and 0 bases from J; junction bases left unmatched: 13. The CDR3 runs to 18 residues. Here immunoSEQ multiplex PCR was the method, and the copy in TCRdb shows in-frame clones only, minus some. Among roughly 190,000 clones listed, 70% to 90% were seen once. V usage is TRBV2 and J usage is TRBJ2-7; 9 bases align to TRBD2. The clonotype originates from a man in his sixties with active or convalescent COVID-19. Specimen: peripheral blood. Here the CDR3 reads CASSGVLAGISPSYEQYF. The CDR3, as DNA: TGTGCCAGCAGTGGGGTGCTAGCGGGGATTTCTCCCTCCTACGAGCAGTACTTC.